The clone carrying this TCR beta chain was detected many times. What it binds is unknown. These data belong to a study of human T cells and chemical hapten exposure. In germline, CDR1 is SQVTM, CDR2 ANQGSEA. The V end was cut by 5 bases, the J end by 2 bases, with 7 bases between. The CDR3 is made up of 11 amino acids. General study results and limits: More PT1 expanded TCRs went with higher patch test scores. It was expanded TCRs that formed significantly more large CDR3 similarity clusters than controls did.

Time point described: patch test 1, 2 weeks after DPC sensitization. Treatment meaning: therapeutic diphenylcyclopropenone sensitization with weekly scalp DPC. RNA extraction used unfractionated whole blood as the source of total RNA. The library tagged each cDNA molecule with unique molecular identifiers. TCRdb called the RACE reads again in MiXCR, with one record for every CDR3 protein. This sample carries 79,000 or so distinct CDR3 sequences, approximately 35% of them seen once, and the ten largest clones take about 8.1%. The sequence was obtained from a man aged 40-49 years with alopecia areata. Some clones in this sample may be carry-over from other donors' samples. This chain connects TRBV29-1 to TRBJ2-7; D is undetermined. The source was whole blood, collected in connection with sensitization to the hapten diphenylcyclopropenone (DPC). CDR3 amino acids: CSVLGTYEQYF. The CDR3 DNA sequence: TGCAGCGTTCTAGGGACCTACGAGCAGTACTTC.